This is a list of T cell receptor beta chains from one sample in a study of response to subunit inactivated influenza vaccine. TCRdb analysed the RT-PCR reads with MiXCR anew, one entry per CDR3 protein. This table holds 300,000 to 350,000 distinct CDR3 sequences, over 20% found once. Sequenced here: PBMCs from blood, sampled about 20 months after vaccination. All receptors come from a man in his fifties or sixties who received an inactivated influenza vaccine. Both conserved end residues are part of each CDR3. The order of the fields is D gene, clone size, V gene, J gene, CDR3 length, CDR3 DNA, CDR3 protein. A D gene is named only where the DNA matches it firmly. Clone size is stated in some rows and not others, as once, few, many or a class when expanded.

TRBD2	few	TRBV24-1	TRBJ2-1	16	TGTGCCACCAGCATTAGCGGGAGTCGCTCCTACAATGAGCAGTTCTTC	CATSISGSRSYNEQFF
NA	NA	TRBV27	TRBJ1-6	15	TGTGCCAGCAGTTTTGATGGCAGGAGAAATTCACCCCTCCACTTT	CASSFDGRRNSPLHF
NA	many	TRBV19	TRBJ1-1	16	TGTGCCAGTAGTATAGATCCAGGGACCGTGAACACTGAAGCTTTCTTT	CASSIDPGTVNTEAFF
TRBD2	NA	TRBV5-1	TRBJ2-2	16	TGCGCCAGCAGCTTGATGCGGGAGCGAATGGACGGGGAGCTGTTTTTT	CASSLMRERMDGELFF
NA	NA	TRBV3-1	TRBJ1-5	13	TGTGCCTGTGGGGAGGGGCTCGGGGGGCCCCAGCATTTT	CACGEGLGGPQHF
NA	NA	TRBV20-1	TRBJ2-1	11	TGCAGTGCCAGCATCCGGAATGAGCAGTTCTTC	CSASIRNEQFF
NA	NA	TRBV28	TRBJ1-5	12	TGTGCCAGCAGTTCCCCCCTTAAGCCCCAGCATTTT	CASSSPLKPQHF
TRBD2	NA	TRBV9	TRBJ2-2	15	TGTGCCAGCAGCGCCGGACTAGCTAACACCGGGGAGCTGTTTTTT	CASSAGLANTGELFF
NA	few	TRBV14	TRBJ1-3	17	TGTGCCAGCAGCCCCGGGACTCTGGGAAGTTCTGGAAACACCATATATTTT	CASSPGTLGSSGNTIYF
NA	NA	TRBV29-1	TRBJ1-5	13	TGCAGCGTTGGGGAACAGCAGAATCAGCCCCAGCATTTT	CSVGEQQNQPQHF
NA	NA	TRBV12-3/TRBV12-4	TRBJ2-7	12	TGTGCCAGCAGTTTATCCGGTATTGAGCAGTACTTC	CASSLSGIEQYF
NA	NA	TRBV12-3/TRBV12-4	TRBJ2-3	19	TGTGCCAGCAGTTTAGCTCGAACGAGGGGGACTACAGGGACAGATACGCAGTATTTT	CASSLARTRGTTGTDTQYF
TRBD2	NA	TRBV2	TRBJ2-3	17	TGTGCCAGCACACCATGGGATACTAGCGGGAGGGCCGAGGCGCAGTATTTT	CASTPWDTSGRAEAQYF
NA	NA	TRBV28	TRBJ2-3	12	TGTGCCAGCAGTAGGGTCACAGATACGCAGTATTTT	CASSRVTDTQYF
NA	NA	TRBV5-1	TRBJ1-2	16	TGCGCCGGTCCCGTGCACAAGTTCGACAAGAACTATGGCTACACCTTC	CAGPVHKFDKNYGYTF
NA	few	TRBV20-1	TRBJ1-1	14	TGCAGTGGGGGAGGCGGGGTGGTTAACACTGAAGCTTTCTTT	CSGGGGVVNTEAFF
NA	NA	TRBV7-9	TRBJ2-7	12	TGTGCCAGCAGCTTATTACGGGACGAGCAGTACTTC	CASSLLRDEQYF
NA	NA	TRBV4-2	TRBJ2-1	14	TGTGCCAGCAGCCAACGACAGAAATACAATGAGCAGTTCTTC	CASSQRQKYNEQFF
NA	few	TRBV20-1	TRBJ1-5	16	TGCAGTGCTGCGCCACTTCGGACAGATAGCAATCAGCCCCAGCATTTT	CSAAPLRTDSNQPQHF
NA	few	TRBV7-9	TRBJ1-2	10	TGCGTAGGGGAACGCTATGGCTACACCTTC	CVGERYGYTF
NA	many	TRBV7-6	TRBJ2-5	11	TGTGCCAGCAGCCCACAAGAGACCCAGTACTTC	CASSPQETQYF
NA	NA	TRBV21-1	TRBJ2-2	14	TGTGCCAGTCAGAGGGGACAGGGCACCGGGGAGCTGTTTTTT	CASQRGQGTGELFF
NA	NA	TRBV7-9	TRBJ2-2	13	TGTGCCAGCAGCTTAATACTAGACGGGGAGCTGTTTTTT	CASSLILDGELFF
NA	few	TRBV7-9	TRBJ1-5	16	TGTGCCAGCAGCTTAGGGGACCGAGAACCGGGTCAGCCCCAGCATTTT	CASSLGDREPGQPQHF
TRBD2	many	TRBV29-1	TRBJ2-1	14	TGCAGCGCAAAACTAGCGGGAGGGGAAAATGAGCAGTTCTTC	CSAKLAGGENEQFF
NA	many	TRBV3-1	TRBJ1-5	15	TGTGCCAGCAGCCAAGATGGGGCAGTAAAGCAGCCCCAGCATTTT	CASSQDGAVKQPQHF
NA	NA	TRBV7-8	TRBJ2-3	14	TGTGCCAGCAGCTTAAACGGGGTGCACGATACGCAGTATTTT	CASSLNGVHDTQYF
NA	NA	TRBV28	TRBJ2-3	14	TGTGCCACGTCAGGGACCAGTCCCACAGATACGCAGTATTTT	CATSGTSPTDTQYF
NA	NA	TRBV6-1	TRBJ1-6	15	TGTGCCAGCAGCCTCACAGGACAAGGCAATTCACCCCTCCACTTT	CASSLTGQGNSPLHF
TRBD1	NA	TRBV11-2	TRBJ1-2	15	TGTGCCAGCAGCTTAGGGACAGGGGGCGAATATGGCTACACCTTC	CASSLGTGGEYGYTF
TRBD2	NA	TRBV3-1	TRBJ2-1	15	TGTGCCAGCAGCCAAGTAAGCGGGAAGAACAATGAGCAGTTCTTC	CASSQVSGKNNEQFF
TRBD1	NA	TRBV2	TRBJ1-5	16	TGTGCCAGCAGTGACCCCGTGACAGGGGGGAGTCAGCCCCAGCATTTT	CASSDPVTGGSQPQHF
NA	NA	TRBV4-3	TRBJ2-2	14	TGCGCCAGCAGCCAAGAGCCCGGGGGAAGGGAGCTGTTTTTT	CASSQEPGGRELFF
TRBD1	NA	TRBV6-2/TRBV6-3	TRBJ2-7	20	TGTGCCAGCAGTTATTCTCCACCAGACAGGGAGACGCTGTTTTCCTACGAGCAGTACTTC	CASSYSPPDRETLFSYEQYF
TRBD2	few	TRBV7-9	TRBJ2-7	13	TGTGCCAGCAGCGATAGCGGGAGATCCGAGCAGTACTTC	CASSDSGRSEQYF
TRBD2	NA	TRBV7-8	TRBJ2-1	15	TGTGCCAGCAGCGAGACTAGCGGGGGCTACAATGAGCAGTTCTTC	CASSETSGGYNEQFF
NA	NA	TRBV2	TRBJ1-5	16	TGTGCCAGCAGACCGGGGGGCGGTGGTAGCAATCAGCCCCAGCAATTT	CASRPGGGGSNQPQQF
NA	NA	TRBV6-2/TRBV6-3	TRBJ1-1	14	TGTGCCAGCAAGGGGGGCGATGCGAACACTGAAGCTTTCTTT	CASKGGDANTEAFF
NA	NA	TRBV28	TRBJ1-5	17	TGTGCCAGCAGTCCCGAGCGAGCAAGGGCTGGCAATCAGCCCCAGCATTTT	CASSPERARAGNQPQHF
NA	many	TRBV20-1	TRBJ1-5	11	TGCAGTGCTCATATACACAAGGCCCAGCATTTT	CSAHIHKAQHF
TRBD1	NA	TRBV4-1	TRBJ2-1	16	TGCGCCAGCAGCCAAGTGTTAAGGACAGGGGGGAATGAGCAGTTCTTC	CASSQVLRTGGNEQFF
NA	NA	TRBV7-9	TRBJ2-7	13	TGTGCCAGCAGCTTAGCTGGACAGCCCGAGCAGTACTTC	CASSLAGQPEQYF
NA	few	TRBV6-1	TRBJ2-7	11	TGTGCCAGCAGTGAATTTGCCGAGCAGTACTTC	CASSEFAEQYF
NA	few	TRBV6-1	TRBJ1-5	13	TGTGCCAGCGCGGGTGGGGGCAATCAGCCCCAGCATTTT	CASAGGGNQPQHF
NA	NA	TRBV12-3/TRBV12-4	TRBJ2-3	15	TGTGCCAGCCTTGAGGGTTCCGTGAGCACAGATACGCAGTATTTT	CASLEGSVSTDTQYF
NA	few	TRBV5-1	TRBJ1-2	16	TGCGCCAGCAGCGTGTCACCTAACAGGGTCAGCTATGGCTACACCTTC	CASSVSPNRVSYGYTF
TRBD1	many	TRBV20-1	TRBJ2-2	15	TGCAGTGCCACGGACAGGGGGGGCTACACCGGGGAGCTGTTTTTT	CSATDRGGYTGELFF
NA	few	TRBV27	TRBJ1-2	15	TGTGCCAGCAGTTTATTCTGGGGTGCCTCCTATGGCTACACCTTC	CASSLFWGASYGYTF
NA	NA	TRBV20-1	TRBJ1-1	15	TGCAGTGCTAGAGATGGTGGGGGGGCGATGGGTGAAGCTTTCTTT	CSARDGGGAMGEAFF
TRBD2	few	TRBV28	TRBJ2-1	15	TGTGCCAGCAGTTCGGGGGGGCGCGCCTACAATGAGCAGTTCTTC	CASSSGGRAYNEQFF
TRBD1	many	TRBV24-1	TRBJ2-2	17	TGTGCCACCAGTGACGAGACAGGGGGCATAAGGTCCGGGGAGCTGTTTTTT	CATSDETGGIRSGELFF
NA	NA	TRBV4-2	TRBJ2-3	14	TGTGCCAGCAGCCAAGCCCTAAACACAGATACGCAGTATTTT	CASSQALNTDTQYF
NA	many	TRBV4-1	TRBJ1-2	17	TGCGCCAGCAGCCAAGGGGAGTGGCGGGGCGCTGGCTATGGCTACACCTTC	CASSQGEWRGAGYGYTF
TRBD1	few	TRBV29-1	TRBJ1-2	14	TGCAGCGTTGAAGGCGGGACAGGAAGCTATGGCTACACCTTC	CSVEGGTGSYGYTF
NA	few	TRBV29-1	TRBJ2-3	15	TGCAGCGTTGCGCGAGATGGGGGAGTACCAGATACGCAGTATTTT	CSVARDGGVPDTQYF
NA	NA	TRBV20-1	TRBJ2-1	13	TGCAGTGCTAGAGATTCCGGTAACAATGAGCAGTTCTTC	CSARDSGNNEQFF
NA	NA	TRBV7-6	TRBJ2-1	12	TGTGCCAGCAGCTTAGCGCTTGGTGAGCAGTTCTTC	CASSLALGEQFF
TRBD1	few	TRBV3-1	TRBJ1-6	11	TGTGCCAGCAGCGAACAGGGGAACCTCCACTTT	CASSEQGNLHF
TRBD1	few	TRBV5-5	TRBJ1-2	15	TGTGCCAGCAGCTTGGTGGGACAGCTGAACTATGGCTACACCTTC	CASSLVGQLNYGYTF